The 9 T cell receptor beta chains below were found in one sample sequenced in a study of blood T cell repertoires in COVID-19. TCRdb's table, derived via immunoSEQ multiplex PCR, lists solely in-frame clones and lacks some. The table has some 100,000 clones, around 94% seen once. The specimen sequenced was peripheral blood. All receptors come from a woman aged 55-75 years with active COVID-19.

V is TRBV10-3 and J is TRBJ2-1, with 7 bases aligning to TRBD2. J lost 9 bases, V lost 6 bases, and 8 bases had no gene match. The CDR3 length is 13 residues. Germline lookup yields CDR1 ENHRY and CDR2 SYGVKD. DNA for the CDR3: TGTGCCATCAGGCGTCGGGAGGAGGGTGAGCAGTTCTTC. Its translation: CAIRRREEGEQFF.

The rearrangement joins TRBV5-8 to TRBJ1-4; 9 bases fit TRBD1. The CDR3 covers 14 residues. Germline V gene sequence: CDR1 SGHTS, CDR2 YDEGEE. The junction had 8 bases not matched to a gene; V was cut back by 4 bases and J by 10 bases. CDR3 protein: CASSPGPGQGKLFF. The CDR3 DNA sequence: TGTGCCAGCAGCCCGGGCCCGGGACAGGGAAAACTGTTTTTT.

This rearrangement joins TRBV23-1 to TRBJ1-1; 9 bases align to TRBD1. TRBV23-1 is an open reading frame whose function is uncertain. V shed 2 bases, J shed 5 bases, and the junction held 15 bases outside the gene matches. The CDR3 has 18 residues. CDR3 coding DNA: TGCGCCAGCAGTCAAGCTGAGTGGGACAGGGTTCGTCGGACTGAAGCTTTCTTT. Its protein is CASSQAEWDRVRRTEAFF.

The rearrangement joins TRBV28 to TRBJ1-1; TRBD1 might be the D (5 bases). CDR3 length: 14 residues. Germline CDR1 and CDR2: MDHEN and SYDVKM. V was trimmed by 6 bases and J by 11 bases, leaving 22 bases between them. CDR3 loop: CASSPLTGRAWAFF. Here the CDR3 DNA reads TGTGCCAGCAGCCCATTGACGGGCAGGGCATGGGCTTTCTTT.

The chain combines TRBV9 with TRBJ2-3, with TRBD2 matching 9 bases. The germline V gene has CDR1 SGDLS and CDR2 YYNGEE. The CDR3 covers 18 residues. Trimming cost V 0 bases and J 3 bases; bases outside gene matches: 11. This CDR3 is CASSVGGASGIVTDTQYF. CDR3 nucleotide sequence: TGTGCCAGCAGCGTAGGGGGGGCTAGCGGGATTGTGACAGATACGCAGTATTTT. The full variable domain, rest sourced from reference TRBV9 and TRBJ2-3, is DSGVTQTPKHLITATGQRVTLRCSPRSGDLSVYWYQQSLDQGLQFLIQYYNGEERAKGNILERFSAQQFPDLHSELNLSSLELGDSALYFCASSVGGASGIVTDTQYFGPGTRLTVL.

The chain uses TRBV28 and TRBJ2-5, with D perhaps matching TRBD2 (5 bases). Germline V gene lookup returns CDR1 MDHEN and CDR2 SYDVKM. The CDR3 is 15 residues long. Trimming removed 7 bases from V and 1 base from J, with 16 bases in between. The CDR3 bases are TGTGCCAGCATTCGGTCAGGAGGTTCCCAAGAGACCCAGTACTTC. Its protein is CASIRSGGSQETQYF.

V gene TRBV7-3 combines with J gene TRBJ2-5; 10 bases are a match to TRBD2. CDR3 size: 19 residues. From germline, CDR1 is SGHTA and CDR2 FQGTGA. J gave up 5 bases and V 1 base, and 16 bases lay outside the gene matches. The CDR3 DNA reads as TGTGCCAGCAGCTTAAGGCCAGCGGGAGGGCCGTCCAAAGGGGAGACCCAGTACTTC. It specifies CASSLRPAGGPSKGETQYF.

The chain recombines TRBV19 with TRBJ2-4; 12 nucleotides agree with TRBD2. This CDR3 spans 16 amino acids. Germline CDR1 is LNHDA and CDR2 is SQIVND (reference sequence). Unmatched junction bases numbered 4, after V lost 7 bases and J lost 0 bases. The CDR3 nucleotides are TGTGCCAGTACCAAGACTAGCGGGGGAGCCAAAAACATTCAGTACTTC. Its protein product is CASTKTSGGAKNIQYF.

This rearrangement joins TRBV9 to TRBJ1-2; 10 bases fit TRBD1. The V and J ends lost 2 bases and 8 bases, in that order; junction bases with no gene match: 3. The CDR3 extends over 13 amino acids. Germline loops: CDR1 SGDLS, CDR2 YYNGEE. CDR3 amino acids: CASSVGQGVGYTF. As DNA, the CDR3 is TGTGCCAGCAGCGTTGGACAGGGGGTCGGCTACACCTTC. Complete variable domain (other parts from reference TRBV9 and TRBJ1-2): DSGVTQTPKHLITATGQRVTLRCSPRSGDLSVYWYQQSLDQGLQFLIQYYNGEERAKGNILERFSAQQFPDLHSELNLSSLELGDSALYFCASSVGQGVGYTFGSGTRLTVV.